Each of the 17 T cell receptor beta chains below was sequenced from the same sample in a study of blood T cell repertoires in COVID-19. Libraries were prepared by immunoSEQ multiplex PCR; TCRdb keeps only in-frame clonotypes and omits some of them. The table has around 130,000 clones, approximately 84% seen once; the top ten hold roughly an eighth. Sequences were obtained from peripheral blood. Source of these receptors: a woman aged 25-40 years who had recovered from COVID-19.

The CDR3 sequence is CASSIYTSGKRNEQYF. In DNA form, the CDR3 reads TGTGCCAGTAGTATCTATACTAGCGGGAAGAGAAACGAGCAGTACTTC. The chain recombines TRBV19 with TRBJ2-7; 10 bases map to TRBD2. This CDR3 is built from 16 residues. Germline V gene sequence: CDR1 LNHDA, CDR2 SQIVND (reference sequence). V lost 3 bases to trimming and J lost 5 bases; unmatched junction nucleotides: 10. The variable domain in full, completed from reference TRBV19 and TRBJ2-7, reads DGGITQSPKYLFRKEGQNVTLSCEQNLNHDAMYWYRQDPGQGLRLIYYSQIVNDFQKGDIAEGYSVSREKKESFPLTVTSAQKNPTAFYLCASSIYTSGKRNEQYFGPGTRLTVT.

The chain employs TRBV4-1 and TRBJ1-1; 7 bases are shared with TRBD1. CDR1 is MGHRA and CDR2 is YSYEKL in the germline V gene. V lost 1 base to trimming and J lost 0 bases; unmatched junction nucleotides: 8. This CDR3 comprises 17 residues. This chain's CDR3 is CASSQGAQGPMNTEAFF. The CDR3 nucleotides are TGCGCCAGCAGCCAAGGCGCACAGGGGCCGATGAACACTGAAGCTTTCTTT.

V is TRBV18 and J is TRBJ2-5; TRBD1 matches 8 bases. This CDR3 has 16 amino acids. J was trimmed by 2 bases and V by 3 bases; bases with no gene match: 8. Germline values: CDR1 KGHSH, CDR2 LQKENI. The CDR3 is CASSPGQGNVQETQYF. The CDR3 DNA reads TGTGCCAGCTCACCTGGACAGGGAAACGTACAAGAGACCCAGTACTTC. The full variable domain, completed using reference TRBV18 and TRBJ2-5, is NAGVMQNPRHLVRRRGQEARLRCSPMKGHSHVYWYRQLPEEGLKFMVYLQKENIIDESGMPKERFSAEFPKEGPSILRIQQVVRGDSAAYFCASSPGQGNVQETQYFGPGTRLLVL.

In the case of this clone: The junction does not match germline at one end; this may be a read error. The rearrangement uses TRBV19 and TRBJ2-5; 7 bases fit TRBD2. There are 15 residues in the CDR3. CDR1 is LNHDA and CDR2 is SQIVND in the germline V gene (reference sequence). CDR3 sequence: CASSIGLVAQETQYF. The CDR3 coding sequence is TGTGCCAGTAGCATAGGACTAGTGGCCCAAGAGACCCAGTACTTC.

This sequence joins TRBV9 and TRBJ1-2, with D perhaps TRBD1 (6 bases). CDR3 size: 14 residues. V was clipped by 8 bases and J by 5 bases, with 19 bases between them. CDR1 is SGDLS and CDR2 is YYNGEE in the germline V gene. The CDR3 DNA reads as TGTGCCAGTCGCGCCACAGGGAATCTATATGGCTACACCTTC. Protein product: CASRATGNLYGYTF.

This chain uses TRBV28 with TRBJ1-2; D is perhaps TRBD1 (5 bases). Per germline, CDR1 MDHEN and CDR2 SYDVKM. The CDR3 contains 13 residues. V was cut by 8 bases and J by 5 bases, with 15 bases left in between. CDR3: CASFRRGPYGYTF. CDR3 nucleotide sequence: TGTGCCAGCTTTAGGAGGGGACCGTATGGCTACACCTTC.

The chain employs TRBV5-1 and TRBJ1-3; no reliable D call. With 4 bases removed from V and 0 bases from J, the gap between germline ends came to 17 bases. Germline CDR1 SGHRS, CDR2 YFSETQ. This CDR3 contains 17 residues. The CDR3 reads CASSPSPPVVSGNTIYF. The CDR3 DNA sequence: TGCGCCAGCAGCCCATCACCCCCAGTCGTCTCTGGAAACACCATATATTTT.

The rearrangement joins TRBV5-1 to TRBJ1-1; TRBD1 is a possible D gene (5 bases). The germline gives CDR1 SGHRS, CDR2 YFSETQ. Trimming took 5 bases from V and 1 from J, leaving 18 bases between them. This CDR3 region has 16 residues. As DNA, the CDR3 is TGCGCCAGCAGGGATGACAGCGTCCGAGGGAACACTGAAGCTTTCTTT. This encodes CASRDDSVRGNTEAFF.

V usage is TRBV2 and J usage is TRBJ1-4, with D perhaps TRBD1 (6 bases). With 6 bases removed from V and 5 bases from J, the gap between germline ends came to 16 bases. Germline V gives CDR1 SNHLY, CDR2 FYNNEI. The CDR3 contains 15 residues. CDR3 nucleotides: TGTGCCAGCAGCCGGTTACAGGGATCCAATGAAAAACTGTTTTTT. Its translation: CASSRLQGSNEKLFF.

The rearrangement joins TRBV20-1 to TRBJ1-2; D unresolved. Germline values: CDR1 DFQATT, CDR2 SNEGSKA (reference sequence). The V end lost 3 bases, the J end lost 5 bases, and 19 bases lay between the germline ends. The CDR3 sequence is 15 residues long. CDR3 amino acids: CSASAPGKGTYGYTF. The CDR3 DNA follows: TGCAGTGCTAGTGCCCCCGGGAAGGGAACATATGGCTACACCTTC.

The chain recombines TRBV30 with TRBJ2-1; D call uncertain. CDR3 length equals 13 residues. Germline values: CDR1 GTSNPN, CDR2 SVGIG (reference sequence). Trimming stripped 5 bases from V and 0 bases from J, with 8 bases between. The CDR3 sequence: CAWCFSSYNEQFF. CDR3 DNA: TGTGCCTGGTGTTTTAGCTCCTACAATGAGCAGTTCTTC.

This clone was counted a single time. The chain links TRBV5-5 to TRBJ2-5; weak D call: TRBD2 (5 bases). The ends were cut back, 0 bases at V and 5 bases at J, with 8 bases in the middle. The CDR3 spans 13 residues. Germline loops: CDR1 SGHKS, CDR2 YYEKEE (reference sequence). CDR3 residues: CASSLALAETQYF. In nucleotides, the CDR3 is TGTGCCAGCAGCTTGGCCCTAGCCGAGACCCAGTACTTC.

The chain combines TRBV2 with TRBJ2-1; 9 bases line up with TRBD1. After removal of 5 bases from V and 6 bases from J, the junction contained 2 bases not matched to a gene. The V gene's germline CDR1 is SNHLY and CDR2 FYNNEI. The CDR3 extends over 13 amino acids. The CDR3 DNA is TGTGCCAGCAGTCGGGACAGGGTCAATGAGCAGTTCTTC. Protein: CASSRDRVNEQFF.

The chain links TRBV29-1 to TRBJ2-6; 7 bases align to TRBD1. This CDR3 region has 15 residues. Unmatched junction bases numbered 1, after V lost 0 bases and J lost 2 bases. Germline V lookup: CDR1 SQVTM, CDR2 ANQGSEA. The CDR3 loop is CSVEDGQAGANVLTF. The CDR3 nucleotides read TGCAGCGTTGAAGACGGACAGGCTGGGGCCAACGTCCTGACTTTC. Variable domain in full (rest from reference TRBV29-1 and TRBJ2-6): SAVISQKPSRDICQRGTSLTIQCQVDSQVTMMFWYRQQPGQSLTLIATANQGSEATYESGFVIDKFPISRPNLTFSTLTVSNMSPEDSSIYLCSVEDGQAGANVLTFGAGSRLTVL.

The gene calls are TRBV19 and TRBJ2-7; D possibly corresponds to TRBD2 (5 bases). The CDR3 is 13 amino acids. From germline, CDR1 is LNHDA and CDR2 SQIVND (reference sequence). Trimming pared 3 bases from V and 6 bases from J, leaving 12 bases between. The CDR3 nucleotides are TGTGCCAGTAGTATGATCGGGGTAGGCGAGCAGTACTTC. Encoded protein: CASSMIGVGEQYF.

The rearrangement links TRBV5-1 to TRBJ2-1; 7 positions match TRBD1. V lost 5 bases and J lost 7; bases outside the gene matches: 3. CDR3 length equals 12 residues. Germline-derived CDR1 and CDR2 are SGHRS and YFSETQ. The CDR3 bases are TGCGCCAGCAGGGGACAGATTAATGAGCAGTTCTTC. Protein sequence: CASRGQINEQFF.

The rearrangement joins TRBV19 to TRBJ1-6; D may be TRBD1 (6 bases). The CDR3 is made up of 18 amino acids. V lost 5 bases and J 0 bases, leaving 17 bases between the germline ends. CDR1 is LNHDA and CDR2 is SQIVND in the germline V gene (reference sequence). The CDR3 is CASSASVQGSSYNSPLHF. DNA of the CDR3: TGTGCCAGTAGTGCCTCCGTACAGGGAAGCTCCTATAATTCACCCCTCCACTTT.